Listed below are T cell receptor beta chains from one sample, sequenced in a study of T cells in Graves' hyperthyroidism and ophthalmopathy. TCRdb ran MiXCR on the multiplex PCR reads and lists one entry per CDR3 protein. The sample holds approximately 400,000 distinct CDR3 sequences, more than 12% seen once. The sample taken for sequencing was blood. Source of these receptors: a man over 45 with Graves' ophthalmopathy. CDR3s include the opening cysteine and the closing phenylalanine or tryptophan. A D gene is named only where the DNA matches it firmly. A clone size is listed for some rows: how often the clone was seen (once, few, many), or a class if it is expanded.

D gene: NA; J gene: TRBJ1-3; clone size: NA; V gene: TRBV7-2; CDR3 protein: CASSPGPLAGNAIYF; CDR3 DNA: TGTGCCAGCAGCCCGGGACCTTTGGCTGGAAACGCCATATATTTT
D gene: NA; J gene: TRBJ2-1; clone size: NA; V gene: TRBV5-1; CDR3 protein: CASSPRDSSDEQFF; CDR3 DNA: TGCGCCAGCAGCCCCCGGGACTCCTCGGACGAGCAGTTCTTC
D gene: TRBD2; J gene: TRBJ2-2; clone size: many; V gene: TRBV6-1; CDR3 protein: CASSALRLAGDGELFF; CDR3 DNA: TGTGCCAGCAGTGCCCTCAGACTAGCGGGAGATGGGGAGCTGTTTTTT
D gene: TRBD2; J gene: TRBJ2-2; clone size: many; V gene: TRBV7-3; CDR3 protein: CASSQVSSGSAGELFF; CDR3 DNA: TGTGCCAGCAGCCAGGTGTCTAGCGGGAGTGCCGGGGAGCTGTTTTTT
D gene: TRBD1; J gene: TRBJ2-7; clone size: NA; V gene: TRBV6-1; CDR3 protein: CASKSGTGGFEQYF; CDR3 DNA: TGTGCCAGTAAATCCGGGACAGGGGGATTCGAGCAGTACTTC
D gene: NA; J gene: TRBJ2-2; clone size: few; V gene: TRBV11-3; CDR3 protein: CASSSATGGFGELFF; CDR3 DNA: TGTGCCAGCAGCTCTGCTACGGGTGGATTTGGGGAGCTGTTTTTT
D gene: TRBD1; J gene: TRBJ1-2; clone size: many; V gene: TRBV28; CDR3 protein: CASSIPPGQPNYGYTF; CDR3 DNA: TGTGCCAGCAGTATCCCCCCGGGACAGCCTAACTATGGCTACACCTTC
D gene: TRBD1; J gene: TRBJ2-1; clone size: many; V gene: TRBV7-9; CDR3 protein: CASSLKVGTGVWDEQFF; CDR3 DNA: TGTGCCAGCAGCTTGAAAGTCGGGACAGGGGTGTGGGATGAGCAGTTCTTC
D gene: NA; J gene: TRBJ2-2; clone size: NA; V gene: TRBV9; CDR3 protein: CASSVAGVGKLNTGELFF; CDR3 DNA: TGTGCCAGCAGCGTAGCGGGTGTGGGGAAGTTGAACACCGGGGAGCTGTTTTTT
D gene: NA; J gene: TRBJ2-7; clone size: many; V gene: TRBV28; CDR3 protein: CASRGGGPYEQYF; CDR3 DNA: TGTGCCAGCAGGGGTGGGGGGCCCTACGAGCAGTACTTC
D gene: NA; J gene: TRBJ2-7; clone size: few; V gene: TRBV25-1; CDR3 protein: CASSGLRGRETYEQYF; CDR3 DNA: TGTGCCAGCAGTGGCCTCCGTGGGCGGGAAACCTACGAGCAGTACTTC
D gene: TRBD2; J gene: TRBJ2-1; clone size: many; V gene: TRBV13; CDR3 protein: CASSAPEREPYNEQFF; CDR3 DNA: TGTGCCAGCAGCGCTCCCGAGCGGGAGCCCTACAATGAGCAGTTCTTC
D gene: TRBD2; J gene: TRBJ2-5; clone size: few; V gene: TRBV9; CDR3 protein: CASSSSRAGVRETQYF; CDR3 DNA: TGTGCCAGCAGCTCCTCCAGAGCGGGAGTCCGGGAGACCCAGTACTTC
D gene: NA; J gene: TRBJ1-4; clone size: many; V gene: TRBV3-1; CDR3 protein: CASSHSDSQRFNEKLFF; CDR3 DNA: TGTGCCAGCAGCCATTCTGACTCGCAGAGGTTTAATGAAAAACTGTTTTTT
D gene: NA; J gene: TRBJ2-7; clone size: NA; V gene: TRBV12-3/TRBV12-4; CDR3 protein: CASSLAVGGLYAYEQYF; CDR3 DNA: TGTGCCAGCAGTTTAGCTGTCGGGGGACTGTACGCCTACGAGCAGTACTTC
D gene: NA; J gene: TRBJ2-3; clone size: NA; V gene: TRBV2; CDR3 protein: CASSPLTTDTQYF; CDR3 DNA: TGTGCCAGCAGCCCCCTAACCACAGATACGCAGTATTTT
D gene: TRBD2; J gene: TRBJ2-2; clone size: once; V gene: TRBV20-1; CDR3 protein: CSARDLLAGVPGELFF; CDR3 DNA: TGCAGTGCTAGAGATCTGCTAGCGGGAGTTCCCGGGGAGCTGTTTTTT
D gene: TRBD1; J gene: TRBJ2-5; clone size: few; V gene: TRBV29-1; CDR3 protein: CSFNRGETQYF; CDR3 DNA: TGCAGCTTCAACAGGGGAGAGACCCAGTACTTC
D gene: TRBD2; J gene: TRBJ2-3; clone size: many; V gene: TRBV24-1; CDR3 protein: CATSDLTSGRADTQYF; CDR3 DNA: TGTGCCACCAGTGATTTGACTAGCGGGAGAGCAGATACGCAGTATTTT
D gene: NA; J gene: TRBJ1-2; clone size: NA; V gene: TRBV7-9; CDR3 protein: CASSLVDDPYYGYTF; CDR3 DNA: TGTGCCAGCAGCTTAGTAGATGACCCATACTATGGCTACACCTTC
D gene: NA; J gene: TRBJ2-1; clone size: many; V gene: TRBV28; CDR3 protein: CASSSLWAGVKNEQFF; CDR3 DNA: TGTGCCAGCAGTTCCCTGTGGGCAGGGGTCAAGAATGAGCAGTTCTTC
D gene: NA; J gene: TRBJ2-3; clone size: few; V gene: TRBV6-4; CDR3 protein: CASSYMAGRTDTQYF; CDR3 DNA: TGTGCCAGCAGTTACATGGCGGGGCGCACAGATACGCAGTATTTT
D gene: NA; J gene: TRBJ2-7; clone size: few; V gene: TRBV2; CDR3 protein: CASAKEHSYEQYF; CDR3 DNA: TGTGCCAGCGCTAAGGAACACTCCTACGAGCAGTACTTC
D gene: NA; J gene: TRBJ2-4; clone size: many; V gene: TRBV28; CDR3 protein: CAALDTAKNIQYF; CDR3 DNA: TGTGCCGCCCTGGACACAGCCAAAAACATTCAGTACTTC
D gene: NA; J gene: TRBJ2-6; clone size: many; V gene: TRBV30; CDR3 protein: CAWSVPGANVLTF; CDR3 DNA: TGTGCCTGGAGTGTACCGGGGGCCAACGTCCTGACTTTC
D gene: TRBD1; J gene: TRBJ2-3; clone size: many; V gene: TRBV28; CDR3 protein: CAGQAGGGTDTQYF; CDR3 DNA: TGTGCCGGACAGGCAGGAGGTGGCACAGATACGCAGTATTTT
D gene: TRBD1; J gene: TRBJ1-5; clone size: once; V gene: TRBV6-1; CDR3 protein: CASRPQGALSNQPQHF; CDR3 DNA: TGTGCCAGCAGACCCCAGGGGGCCCTTAGCAATCAGCCCCAGCATTTT
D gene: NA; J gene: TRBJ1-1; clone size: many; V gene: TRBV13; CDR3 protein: CASSLDTGKAEAFF; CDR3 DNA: TGTGCCAGCAGCTTGGACACAGGGAAGGCTGAAGCTTTCTTT
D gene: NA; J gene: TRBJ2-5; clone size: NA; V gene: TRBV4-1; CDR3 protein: CASSQELEETQYF; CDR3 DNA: TGCGCCAGCAGCCAAGAACTAGAAGAGACCCAGTACTTC
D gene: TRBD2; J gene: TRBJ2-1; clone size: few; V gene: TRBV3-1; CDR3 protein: CASSQRAGAGEQFF; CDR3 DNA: TGTGCCAGCAGCCAAAGAGCGGGGGCGGGGGAGCAGTTCTTC
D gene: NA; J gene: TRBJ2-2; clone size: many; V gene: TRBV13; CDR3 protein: CASSLGGVATGELFF; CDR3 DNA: TGTGCCAGCAGCTTGGGGGGCGTTGCCACCGGGGAGCTGTTTTTT
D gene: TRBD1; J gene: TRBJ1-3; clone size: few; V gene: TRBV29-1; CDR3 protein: CSVGDRVVGNTIYF; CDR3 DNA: TGCAGCGTTGGCGACAGGGTAGTTGGAAACACCATATATTTT
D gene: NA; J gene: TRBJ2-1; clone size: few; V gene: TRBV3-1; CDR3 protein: CASSKRTASDNEQFF; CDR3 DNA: TGTGCCAGCAGCAAGAGGACAGCTTCCGACAATGAGCAGTTCTTC
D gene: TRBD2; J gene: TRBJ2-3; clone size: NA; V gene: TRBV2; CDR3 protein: CASRLAARRGGYGDTQYF; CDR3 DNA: TGTGCCAGCCGACTAGCGGCCCGCAGGGGGGGCTACGGAGATACGCAGTATTTT
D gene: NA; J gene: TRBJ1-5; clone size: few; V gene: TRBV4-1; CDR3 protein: CASSEGQNSNQPQHF; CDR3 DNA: TGCGCCAGCAGCGAGGGACAAAATAGCAATCAGCCCCAGCATTTT
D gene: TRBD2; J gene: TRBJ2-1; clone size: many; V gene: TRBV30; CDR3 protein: CAWIGTSGRGYNEQFF; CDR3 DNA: TGTGCCTGGATCGGGACTAGCGGGAGGGGCTACAATGAGCAGTTCTTC
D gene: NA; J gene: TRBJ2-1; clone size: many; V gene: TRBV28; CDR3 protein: CASSFLRRLSSSYNEQFF; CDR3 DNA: TGTGCCAGCAGTTTCCTTCGTAGGCTATCGAGCTCCTACAATGAGCAGTTCTTC
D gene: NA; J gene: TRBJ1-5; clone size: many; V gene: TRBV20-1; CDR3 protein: CSVGQGLGQPQHF; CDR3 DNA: TGCAGTGTCGGTCAGGGTTTAGGTCAGCCCCAGCATTTT
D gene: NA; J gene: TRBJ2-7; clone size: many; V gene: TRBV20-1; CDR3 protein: CSANRDFLGEQYF; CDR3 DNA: TGCAGTGCTAACCGGGACTTCTTAGGGGAGCAGTACTTC
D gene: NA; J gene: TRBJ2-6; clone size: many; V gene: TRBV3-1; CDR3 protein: CASSQTSGANVLTF; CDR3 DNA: TGTGCCAGCAGCCAAACAAGTGGGGCCAACGTCCTGACTTTC
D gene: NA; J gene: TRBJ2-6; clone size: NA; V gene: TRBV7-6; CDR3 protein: CASSLESGPGANVPTF; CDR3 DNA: TGTGCCAGCAGCTTAGAGTCGGGGCCCGGGGCCAACGTCCCGACTTTC